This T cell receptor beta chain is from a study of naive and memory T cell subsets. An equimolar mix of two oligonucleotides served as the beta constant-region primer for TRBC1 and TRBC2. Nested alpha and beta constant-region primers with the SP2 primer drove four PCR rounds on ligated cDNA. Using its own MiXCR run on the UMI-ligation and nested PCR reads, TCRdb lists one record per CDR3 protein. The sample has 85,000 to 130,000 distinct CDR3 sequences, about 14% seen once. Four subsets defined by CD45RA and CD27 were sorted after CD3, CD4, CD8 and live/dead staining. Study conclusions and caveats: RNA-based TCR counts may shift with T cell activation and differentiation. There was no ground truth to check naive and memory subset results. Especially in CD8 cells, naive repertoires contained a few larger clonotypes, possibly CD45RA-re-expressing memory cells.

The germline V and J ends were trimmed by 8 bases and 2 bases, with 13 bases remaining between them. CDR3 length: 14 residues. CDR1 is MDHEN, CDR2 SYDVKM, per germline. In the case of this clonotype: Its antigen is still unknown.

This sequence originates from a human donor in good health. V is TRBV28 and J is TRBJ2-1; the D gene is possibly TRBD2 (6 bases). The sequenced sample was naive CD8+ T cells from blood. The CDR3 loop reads CASHGTGAYNEQFF. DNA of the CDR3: TGTGCCAGCCATGGTACGGGGGCCTACAATGAGCAGTTCTTC.